The clone carrying this T cell receptor (beta chain) was counted a single time. Its antigen is undetermined. The data were taken from a study of OX40 agonist ivuxolimab in advanced cancers. As for the study in general: Cohort: 82.7% men, mean age approximately 66, aged about 20 to 79. There were three patients with partial responses, one having hepatocellular carcinoma and two cutaneous melanoma.

Study results and limitations: In the 0.1 to 3.0 mg/kg range, CD4+ and CD8+ blood T cells had expanded clonally by week 6. Clonal expansion in partial responders at 0.1-3.0 mg/kg ranked among the lowest.

Data came from immunoSEQ multiplex PCR; TCRdb stores just in-frame clones and leaves some out. Among some 70,000 clones listed, roughly 86% were seen once. The CDR3 totals 18 residues. V shed 1 base, J shed 3 bases, and the junction held 10 bases outside the gene matches. The germline gives CDR1 LGHNA, CDR2 YNFKEQ. V and J are TRBV4-2 and TRBJ2-3; TRBD2 aligns across 10 bases. The sequence came from an adult with an advanced solid tumor such as melanoma, head and neck, liver or kidney cancer. The material sequenced was CD4+ or CD8+ T cells sorted from blood, taken in a trial of the OX40 agonist ivuxolimab. In DNA, the CDR3 is TGTGCCAGCAGCCAAGCCCCCTCCACTAGCGGGGTAACAGATACGCAGTATTTT. Translation: CASSQAPSTSGVTDTQYF.